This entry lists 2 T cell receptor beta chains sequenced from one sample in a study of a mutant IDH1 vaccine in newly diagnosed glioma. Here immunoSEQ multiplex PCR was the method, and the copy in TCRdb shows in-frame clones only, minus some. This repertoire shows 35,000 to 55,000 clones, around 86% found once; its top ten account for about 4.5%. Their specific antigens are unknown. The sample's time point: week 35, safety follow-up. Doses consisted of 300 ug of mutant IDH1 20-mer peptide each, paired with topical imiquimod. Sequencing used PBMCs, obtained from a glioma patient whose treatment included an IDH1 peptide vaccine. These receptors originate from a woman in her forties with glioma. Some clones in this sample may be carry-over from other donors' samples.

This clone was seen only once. DNA for the CDR3: TGTGCCAGCAGTTCCGGGACTAGCAGAGACATTCAGTACTTC. Residues: CASSSGTSRDIQYF. This chain uses TRBV6-5 with TRBJ2-4, with 9 bases aligning to TRBD2. The CDR3 length is 14 residues. The germline CDR1 and CDR2 sequences are MNHEY and SVGAGI. V trimming: 4 bases; J trimming: 8 bases; junction bases outside the gene matches: 6.

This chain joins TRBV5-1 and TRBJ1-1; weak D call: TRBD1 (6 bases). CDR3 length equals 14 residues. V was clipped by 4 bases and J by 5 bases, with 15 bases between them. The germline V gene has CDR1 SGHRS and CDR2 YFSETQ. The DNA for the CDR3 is TGCGCCAGCAGCAGTGGGGGCGGGGGGACTGAAGCTTTCTTT. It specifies CASSSGGGGTEAFF.